A selection of T cell receptor beta chains follows, all from one sample in a study of T cells in Graves' hyperthyroidism and ophthalmopathy. One entry per CDR3 protein, called by TCRdb with MiXCR from the multiplex PCR reads. The repertoire has more than 600,000 distinct CDR3 sequences, 16% of them found once; the top ten carry around 7.7%. Sequenced: blood. These receptors were taken from a man aged 18 to 29 with Graves' hyperthyroidism. The CDR3 runs from the conserved cysteine through the conserved F or W.

>TRBV20-1|TRBJ2-7
CSAGGTGRYEQYF
>TRBV5-1|TRBJ2-7
CASRLPGLAGRGYEQYF
>TRBV9|TRBJ2-5
CASSRSVERETQYF
>TRBV7-9|TRBJ1-5
CASSFQGEVQPQHF
>TRBV18|TRBJ2-7
CASSPGEWAYEQYF
>TRBV19|TRBJ2-1
CASSVRTEAYNEQFF
>TRBV20-1|TRBJ2-1
CSARGADSYNEQFF
>TRBV12-3/TRBV12-4|TRBJ1-1
CASIRDRGRTEAFF
>TRBV9|TRBJ2-1
CASSVGLAASYNEQFF
>TRBV9|TRBJ1-1
CASSGGPQGENTEAFF
>TRBV15|TRBJ2-5
CATSRDQASTETQYF
>TRBV20-1|TRBJ2-7
CSARNRQGASYEQYF
>TRBV6-2/TRBV6-3|TRBJ2-7
CASSTSRGAHEQYF
>TRBV7-8|TRBJ1-1
CASSLEQGVVTFF
>TRBV28|TRBJ2-3
CASTGSLDTQYF
>TRBV20-1|TRBJ2-5
CSATPGQGSQETQYF
>TRBV9|TRBJ2-4
CASSVTSVKDIQYF
>TRBV7-2|TRBJ2-5
CASRFPGRQTQYF
>TRBV29-1|TRBJ2-3
CSVKTSGSTDTQYF
>TRBV28|TRBJ2-1
CASSLEQLTIAGVPNEQFF
>TRBV25-1|TRBJ1-2
CASSEPNRPWDGYTF
>TRBV20-1|TRBJ2-7
CSATEDPYMEQYF
>TRBV6-1|TRBJ2-6
CASSQGQGWSGGANVLTF
>TRBV9|TRBJ2-2
CASSFRLAGLTEELFF
>TRBV27|TRBJ2-2
CASSLQQYSNTGELFF
>TRBV24-1|TRBJ2-1
CATSDLGRYNEQFF
>TRBV28|TRBJ2-5
CASSLGAGVPKTQYF
>TRBV28|TRBJ2-7
CASGTQTYEQYF
>TRBV10-3|TRBJ2-7
CAISGGAARSSYEQYF
>TRBV5-8|TRBJ2-1
CASSLVAVRTPGDEQFF
>TRBV28|TRBJ2-7
CASTRGVGGSYEQYF
>TRBV28|TRBJ1-5
CASSGINRNQPQHF
>TRBV28|TRBJ1-5
CAGSLSGTGDFGRFVNQPQHF
>TRBV20-1|TRBJ2-7
CSVQPRDRGWAYEQYF
>TRBV18|TRBJ1-1
CASSPPDTEAFF
>TRBV3-1|TRBJ2-1
CASSQEARGYGNEQFF
>TRBV28|TRBJ2-1
CAIKNGRADNEQFF
>TRBV20-1|TRBJ2-1
CSAREGGENEQFF
>TRBV12-3/TRBV12-4|TRBJ1-1
CASSLRFEAFF
>TRBV5-1|TRBJ2-2
CASTRQNRNTGELFF
>TRBV6-2/TRBV6-3|TRBJ2-1
CASNWDRLAGVDEQFF
>TRBV4-2|TRBJ2-4
CASSQVLRGANIQYF
>TRBV19|TRBJ1-1
CASSGDRQLFMNTEAFF